This T cell receptor beta chain was sequenced in a study of patients and donors after allogeneic stem cell transplantation (dated by TCRdb to 2019 to 2021). Libraries were prepared through RT-PCR. The sequencing machine was a NextSeq 550. TCRdb reworked the public reads: Q25 trimming with fastp, MiXCR clone assembly, productive beta chains retained. Merged by CDR3 protein, the rows form single entries marked with the most common genes and DNA. For this sample there are approximately 200,000 distinct CDR3 sequences; about 37% appear just once. Of the sample, roughly 11% is held by the ten largest clones. Details on this clonotype: Its antigen remains undetermined. Base qualities are not provided; no much larger clone lies one nucleotide away.

The CDR3 measures 15 amino acids from cysteine to phenylalanine. Only the CDR3 region is kept as DNA, spanning 45 bases read in frame from base 1. The germline V gene yields KGHSH for CDR1 and LQKENI for CDR2. At the junction V is shortened by 8 bases and J by 4 bases, with 20 bases in between. This clonotype originated in a human donor who was either an allogeneic HSCT recipient or a stem cell or donor lymphocyte infusion donor (not recorded which). It is not recorded whose cells these are; they may come from a transplant donor. The sequence links TRBV18 to TRBJ1-2; the D gene cannot be named for sure. Sequenced sample: blood, either unsorted or a sorted T cell fraction (not recorded which). The bases read TGTGCCAGCGGACCCTCACGGGGAATTCCCTATGGCTACACCTTC. Its protein reads: CASGPSRGIPYGYTF.